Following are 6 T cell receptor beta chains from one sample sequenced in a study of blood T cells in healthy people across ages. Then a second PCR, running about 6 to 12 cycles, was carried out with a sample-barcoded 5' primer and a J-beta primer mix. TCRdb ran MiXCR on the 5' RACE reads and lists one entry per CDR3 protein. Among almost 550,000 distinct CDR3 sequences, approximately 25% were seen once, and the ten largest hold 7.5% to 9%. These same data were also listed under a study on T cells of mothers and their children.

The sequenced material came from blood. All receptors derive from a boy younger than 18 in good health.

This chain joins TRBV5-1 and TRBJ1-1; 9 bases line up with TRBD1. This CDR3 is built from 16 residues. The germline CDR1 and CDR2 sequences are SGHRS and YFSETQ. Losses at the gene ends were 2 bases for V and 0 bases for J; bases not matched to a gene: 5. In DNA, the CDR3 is TGCGCCAGCAGCTTACAGGGGGCTTCGATGAACACTGAAGCTTTCTTT. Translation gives CASSLQGASMNTEAFF.

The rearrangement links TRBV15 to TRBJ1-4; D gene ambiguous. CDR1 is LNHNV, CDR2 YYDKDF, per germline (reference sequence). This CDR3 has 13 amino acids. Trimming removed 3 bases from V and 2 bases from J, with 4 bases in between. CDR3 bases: TGTGCCACCAGCAGGTCTACTAATGAAAAACTGTTTTTT. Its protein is CATSRSTNEKLFF.

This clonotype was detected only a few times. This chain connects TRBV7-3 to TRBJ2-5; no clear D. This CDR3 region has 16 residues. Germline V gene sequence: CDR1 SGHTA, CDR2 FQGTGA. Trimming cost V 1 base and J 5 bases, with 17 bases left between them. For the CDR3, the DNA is TGTGCCAGCAGCTTAATTCCAACCCCAACGGGCGAGACCCAGTACTTC. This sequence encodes CASSLIPTPTGETQYF.

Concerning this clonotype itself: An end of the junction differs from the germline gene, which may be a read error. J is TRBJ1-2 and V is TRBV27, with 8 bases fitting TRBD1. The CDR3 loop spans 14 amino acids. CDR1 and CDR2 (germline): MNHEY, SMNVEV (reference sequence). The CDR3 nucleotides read TGTGCCTGCAGCATCGACAGGGGAACCTATGGCTACACCTTC. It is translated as CACSIDRGTYGYTF.

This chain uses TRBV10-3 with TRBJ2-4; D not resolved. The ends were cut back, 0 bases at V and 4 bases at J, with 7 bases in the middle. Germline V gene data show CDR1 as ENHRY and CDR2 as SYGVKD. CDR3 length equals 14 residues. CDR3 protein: CAISESLQKNIQYF. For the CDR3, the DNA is TGTGCCATCAGTGAGTCATTACAGAAAAACATTCAGTACTTC.

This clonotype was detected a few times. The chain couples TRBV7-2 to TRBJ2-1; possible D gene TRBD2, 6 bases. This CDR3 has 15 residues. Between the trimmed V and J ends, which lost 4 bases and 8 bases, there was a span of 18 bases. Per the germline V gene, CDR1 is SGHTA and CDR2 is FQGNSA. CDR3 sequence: CASSSHRGGGYEQFF. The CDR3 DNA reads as TGTGCCAGCAGCTCCCACCGTGGAGGAGGGTATGAGCAGTTCTTC.